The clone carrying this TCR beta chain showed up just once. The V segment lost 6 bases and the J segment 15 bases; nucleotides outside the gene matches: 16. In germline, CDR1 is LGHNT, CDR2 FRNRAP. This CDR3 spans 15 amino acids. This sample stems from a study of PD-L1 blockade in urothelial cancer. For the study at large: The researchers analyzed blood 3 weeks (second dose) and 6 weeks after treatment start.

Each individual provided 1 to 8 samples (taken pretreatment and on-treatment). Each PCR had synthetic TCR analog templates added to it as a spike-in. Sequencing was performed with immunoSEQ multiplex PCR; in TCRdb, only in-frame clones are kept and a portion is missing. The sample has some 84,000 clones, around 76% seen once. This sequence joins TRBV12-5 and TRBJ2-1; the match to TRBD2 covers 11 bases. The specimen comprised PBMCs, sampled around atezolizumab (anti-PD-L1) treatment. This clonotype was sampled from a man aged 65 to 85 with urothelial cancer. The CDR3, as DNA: TGTGCTAGTGGCCCCCCCCAACTAGCGGGAGTGAGAGTGTTCTTC. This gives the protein CASGPPQLAGVRVFF.